The 3 T cell receptor beta chains below were found in one sample sequenced in a study of blood T cell repertoires in COVID-19 (TCRdb year 2020). Receptor libraries were prepared by the immunoSEQ multiplex PCR assay. This is the immuneACCESS table as TCRdb keeps it, with only in-frame sequences that have V and J called. A part of the clones is gone; compared with another copy, unresolved V genes explain less than half, and the rest is unexplained. The sample contains about 130,000 clones, around four fifths of them found a single time. The biggest ten clones account for more than 9.5% of the sample. Sequencing was performed on peripheral blood. These receptor sequences come from a man in his forties with active or convalescent COVID-19.

The chain couples TRBV12-5 to TRBJ2-3; D may be TRBD1 (5 bases). V lost 6 bases and J lost 2, with 21 bases in between. Germline values: CDR1 LGHNT, CDR2 FRNRAP. The CDR3 totals 17 residues. The DNA for the CDR3 is TGTGCTAGTGGATACTCAGACAGACCCTCCCTCACAGATACGCAGTATTTT. Protein product: CASGYSDRPSLTDTQYF.

V is TRBV7-3 and J is TRBJ2-6; D uncertain. The germline CDR1 and CDR2 sequences are SGHTA and FQGTGA. The V and J ends lost 5 bases and 0 bases respectively, with 5 bases between them. This CDR3 region has 14 residues. The CDR3 reads CASSPDSGANVLTF. Here the CDR3 DNA reads TGTGCCAGCAGCCCAGACTCTGGGGCCAACGTCCTGACTTTC. The whole variable domain, remainder taken from reference TRBV7-3 and TRBJ2-6, is GAGVSQTPSNKVTEKGKYVELRCDPISGHTALYWYRQSLGQGPEFLIYFQGTGAADDSGLPNDRFFAVRPEGSVSTLKIQRTERGDSAVYLCASSPDSGANVLTFGAGSRLTVL.

V and J are TRBV27 and TRBJ2-1, with 12 bases matching TRBD2. The junction had 6 bases not matched to a gene; V was cut back by 6 bases and J by 9 bases. Germline V gene lookup returns CDR1 MNHEY and CDR2 SMNVEV (reference sequence). The CDR3 spans 14 residues. CDR3 residues: CASSLQLAGGEQFF. The CDR3 DNA is TGTGCCAGCAGCCTACAACTAGCGGGGGGTGAGCAGTTCTTC.